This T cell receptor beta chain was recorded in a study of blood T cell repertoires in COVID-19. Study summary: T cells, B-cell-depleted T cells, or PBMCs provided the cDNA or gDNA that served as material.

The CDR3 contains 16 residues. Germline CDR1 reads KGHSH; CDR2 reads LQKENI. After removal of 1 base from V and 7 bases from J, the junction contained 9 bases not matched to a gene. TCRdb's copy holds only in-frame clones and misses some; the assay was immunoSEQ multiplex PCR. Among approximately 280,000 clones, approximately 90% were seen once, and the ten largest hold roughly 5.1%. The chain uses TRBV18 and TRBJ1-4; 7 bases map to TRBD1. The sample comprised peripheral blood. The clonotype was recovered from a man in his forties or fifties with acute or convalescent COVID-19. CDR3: CASSPQITGQSEKLFF. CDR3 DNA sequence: TGTGCCAGCTCACCACAGATAACGGGACAGAGTGAAAAACTGTTTTTT.